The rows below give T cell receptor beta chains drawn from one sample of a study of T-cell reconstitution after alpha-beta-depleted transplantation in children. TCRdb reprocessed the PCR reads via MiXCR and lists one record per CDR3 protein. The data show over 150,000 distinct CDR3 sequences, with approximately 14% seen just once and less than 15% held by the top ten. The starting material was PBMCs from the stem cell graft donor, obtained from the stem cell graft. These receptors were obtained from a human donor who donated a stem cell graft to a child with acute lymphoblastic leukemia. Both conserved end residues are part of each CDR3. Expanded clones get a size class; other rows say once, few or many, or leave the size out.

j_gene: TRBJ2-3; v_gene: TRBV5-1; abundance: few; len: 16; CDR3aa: CASSLEVTAGTDTQYF
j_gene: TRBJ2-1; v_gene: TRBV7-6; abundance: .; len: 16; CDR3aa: CASSLGAGTGSAEQFF
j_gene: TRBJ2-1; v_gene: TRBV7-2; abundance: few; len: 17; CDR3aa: CASSLAVRAGSYNEQFF
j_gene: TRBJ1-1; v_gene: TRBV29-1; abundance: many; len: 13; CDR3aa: CSVRDGPNTEAFF
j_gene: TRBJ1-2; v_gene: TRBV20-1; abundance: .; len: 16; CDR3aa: CSARDQGTGVYYGYTF
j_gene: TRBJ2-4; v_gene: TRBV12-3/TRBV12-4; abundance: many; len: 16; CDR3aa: CASTKQGAQAKNIQYF
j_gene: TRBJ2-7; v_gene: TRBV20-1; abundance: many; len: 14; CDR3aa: CSAREITHGVEQYF
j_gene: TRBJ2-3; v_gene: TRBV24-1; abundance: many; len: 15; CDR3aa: CATSDPGQGKGRQYF
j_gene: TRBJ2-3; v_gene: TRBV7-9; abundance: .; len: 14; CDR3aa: CASRSIGPTDTQYF
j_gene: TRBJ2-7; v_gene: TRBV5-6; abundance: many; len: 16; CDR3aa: CASSLAWTGLSYEQYF
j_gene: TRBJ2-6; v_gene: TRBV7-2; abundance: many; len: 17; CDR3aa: CASSLASRGSGANVLTF
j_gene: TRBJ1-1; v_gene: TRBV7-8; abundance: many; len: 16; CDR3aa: CASSRRRGTANTEAFF
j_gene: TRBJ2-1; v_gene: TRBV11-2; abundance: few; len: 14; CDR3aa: CASSLAGGYNEQFF
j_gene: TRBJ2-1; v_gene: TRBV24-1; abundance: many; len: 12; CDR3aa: CATSEGLNEQFF
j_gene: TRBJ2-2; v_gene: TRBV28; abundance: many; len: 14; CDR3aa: CATYGAGRYGELFF
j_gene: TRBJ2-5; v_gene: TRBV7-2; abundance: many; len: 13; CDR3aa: CASGQGAGETQYF
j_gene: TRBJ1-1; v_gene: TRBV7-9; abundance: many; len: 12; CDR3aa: CASSLSLSEAFF
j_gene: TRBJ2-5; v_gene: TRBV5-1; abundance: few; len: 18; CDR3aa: CASSLTDRGMAFGETQYF
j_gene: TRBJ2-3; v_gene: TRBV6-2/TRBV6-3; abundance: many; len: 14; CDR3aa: CASTLAGEKDTQYF
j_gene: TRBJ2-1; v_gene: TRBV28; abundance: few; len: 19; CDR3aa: CASSLVPGLAGSSYNEQFF
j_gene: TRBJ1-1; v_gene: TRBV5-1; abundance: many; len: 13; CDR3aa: CASSRGQGTEAFF
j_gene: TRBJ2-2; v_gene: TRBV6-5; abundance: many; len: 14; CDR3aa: CASSYSGNTGELFF
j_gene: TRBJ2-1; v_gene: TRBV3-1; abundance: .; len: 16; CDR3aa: CASSQDMTSEYNEQFF
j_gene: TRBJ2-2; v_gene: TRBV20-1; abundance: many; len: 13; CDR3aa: CSARGLDGGELFF